These T cell receptor beta chains were read from a single sample in a study of shared clonotypes between healthy human individuals. Sequencing used immunoSEQ multiplex PCR; TCRdb keeps in-frame clones, though not all of them. The table shows some 650,000 clones, with more than 95% occurring only once. The specimen sequenced was naive CD4+ T cells sorted from blood. The receptor set was obtained from a woman under 40 in good health. Both conserved end residues are part of each CDR3. The D gene is left open where the match is weak. Rows give clone size only sometimes, using once, few, many, or a class for an expanded clone.

CDR3aa	CDR3nt	abundance	v_gene	j_gene	d_gene
CAISESTLVGFLAGGTDTQYF	TGTGCCATCAGTGAGTCGACTCTTGTAGGCTTTCTAGCGGGGGGCACAGATACGCAGTATTTT	.	TRBV10-3	TRBJ2-3	TRBD2
CAITATSGSQETQYF	TGTGCCATCACCGCGACTAGCGGGAGTCAAGAGACCCAGTACTTC	.	TRBV10-3	TRBJ2-5	TRBD2
CASSPLDRVRTEAFF	TGTGCCAGCAGCCCCTTGGACAGGGTAAGGACTGAAGCTTTCTTT	.	TRBV5-5	TRBJ1-1	TRBD1
CASSGLAGTEQYF	TGTGCCAGCTCTGGACTAGCGGGGACGGAGCAGTACTTC	.	TRBV25-1	TRBJ2-5	TRBD2
CASSYTGGWTGELFF	TGTGCCAGCAGTTACACAGGGGGATGGACCGGGGAGCTGTTTTTT	once	TRBV6-6	TRBJ2-2	TRBD1
CASSLTRRYNEQFF	TGTGCCAGCAGCTTAACTAGGAGGTACAATGAGCAGTTCTTC	.	TRBV7-2	TRBJ2-1	.
CASSADRKSLYEQYF	TGCGCCAGCAGCGCAGACAGGAAATCGCTCTACGAGCAGTACTTC	.	TRBV5-1	TRBJ2-7	.
CASSPRHSGSGTGELFF	TGTGCCAGCTCACCCCGTCATAGCGGGAGTGGGACCGGGGAGCTGTTTTTT	.	TRBV18	TRBJ2-2	TRBD2
CASSSPRGQGSTDTQYF	TGTGCCAGCAGTTCGCCGCGGGGACAGGGAAGCACAGATACGCAGTATTTT	.	TRBV28	TRBJ2-3	TRBD1
CSAKDSYGYTF	TGCAGTGCTAAGGACAGCTATGGCTACACCTTC	once	TRBV20-1	TRBJ1-2	.
CASSLDIGGEAFF	TGTGCCAGCAGCTTGGACATCGGAGGAGAAGCTTTCTTT	.	TRBV5-4	TRBJ1-1	.
CASSQDVRGGVHQPQHF	TGCGCCAGCAGCCAAGATGTGAGAGGGGGCGTTCATCAGCCCCAGCATTTT	.	TRBV4-1	TRBJ1-5	TRBD1
CASSLRTGGNYEQYF	TGTGCCAGCTCCTTACGGACAGGGGGAAATTACGAGCAGTACTTC	.	TRBV18	TRBJ2-7	TRBD1
CASKTTTANTEAFF	TGTGCCAGCAAAACAACGACGGCCAACACTGAAGCTTTCTTT	.	TRBV6-1	TRBJ1-1	.
CASSQDSGPNTGELFF	TGCGCCAGCAGCCAAGATTCGGGGCCAAACACCGGGGAGCTGTTTTTT	.	TRBV4-1	TRBJ2-2	.
CASSPGVMAEAFF	TGTGCCAGCAGTCCAGGGGTTATGGCTGAAGCTTTCTTT	.	TRBV2	TRBJ1-1	.
CASSIRTSGSGEQFF	TGTGCCAGTAGTATCCGGACTAGCGGGAGCGGTGAGCAGTTCTTC	.	TRBV19	TRBJ2-1	TRBD2
CATTSGRAVYEQYF	TGTGCCACAACTAGCGGGAGGGCCGTCTACGAGCAGTACTTC	.	TRBV10-3	TRBJ2-7	TRBD2
CASRDLALQETQYF	TGTGCCAGCAGGGACCTTGCGCTCCAAGAGACCCAGTACTTC	.	TRBV6-6	TRBJ2-5	.
CASSPGGGLDEQYF	TGCGCCAGCAGCCCAGGGGGCGGGTTAGATGAGCAGTACTTC	.	TRBV5-1	TRBJ2-7	TRBD1
CASRAGQEGNTIYF	TGTGCCAGCAGGGCCGGACAGGAGGGAAACACCATATATTTT	.	TRBV6-1	TRBJ1-3	TRBD1
CASSPPGSTPGEQYF	TGTGCCAGCTCACCACCGGGAAGCACCCCGGGGGAGCAGTACTTC	.	TRBV18	TRBJ2-7	.
CASSDDYEQYF	TGTGCCAGCAGTGATGACTACGAGCAGTACTTC	once	TRBV25-1	TRBJ2-7	.
CATSRGTGRNQPQHF	TGTGCCACCTCCAGGGGGACAGGGCGGAACCAGCCCCAGCATTTT	.	TRBV6-5	TRBJ1-5	TRBD1
CASRQGGGMNTEAFF	TGTGCCAGCAGGCAGGGGGGAGGGATGAACACTGAAGCTTTCTTT	.	TRBV28	TRBJ1-1	TRBD1
CASSQEYGWAAGGDTEAFF	TGTGCCAGCAGCCAAGAATACGGCTGGGCTGCCGGAGGGGACACTGAAGCTTTCTTT	.	TRBV4-2	TRBJ1-1	.
CASSTASGSSYEQYF	TGCGCCAGCAGCACGGCTAGCGGGAGCTCCTACGAGCAGTACTTC	.	TRBV5-1	TRBJ2-7	TRBD2
CASSSTGGQQPQHF	TGTGCCAGCAGCTCGACAGGGGGCCAGCAGCCCCAGCATTTT	.	TRBV7-2	TRBJ1-5	TRBD1
CASTPRTGTNRTEAFF	TGTGCCAGTACCCCCCGGACAGGGACCAACCGAACTGAAGCTTTCTTT	.	TRBV19	TRBJ1-1	TRBD1
CASRNGLAGAIGELFF	TGTGCCAGCAGAAACGGACTAGCGGGAGCGATCGGGGAGCTGTTTTTT	.	TRBV28	TRBJ2-2	TRBD2
CASTPLAGGPSFETQYF	TGTGCCAGCACCCCGCTAGCGGGAGGGCCCTCTTTTGAGACCCAGTACTTC	.	TRBV2	TRBJ2-5	TRBD2
CASKEDLNTEAFF	TGTGCCAGTAAAGAGGACCTGAACACTGAAGCTTTCTTT	.	TRBV19	TRBJ1-1	.
CASSFVGRTNYGYTF	TGTGCCAGCAGCTTTGTCGGCAGAACTAACTATGGCTACACCTTC	.	TRBV7-9	TRBJ1-2	.
CATAPGLAMNTGELFF	TGTGCCACCGCACCGGGACTAGCAATGAACACCGGGGAGCTGTTTTTT	.	TRBV15	TRBJ2-2	TRBD2
CASSEGRDSSYEQYF	TGTGCCAGCAGTGAAGGGCGGGACTCATCCTACGAGCAGTACTTC	once	TRBV2	TRBJ2-7	.
CASSQGARGTEAFF	TGTGCCAGCAGCCAGGGGGCGCGGGGCACTGAAGCTTTCTTT	.	TRBV6-1	TRBJ1-1	TRBD1
CASSRQGSLTDTQYF	TGCGCCAGCAGTCGACAGGGGAGTTTGACAGATACGCAGTATTTT	.	TRBV10-2	TRBJ2-3	TRBD1
CASSGAGAQEQYF	TGCGCCAGCAGCGGGGCGGGGGCGCAAGAGCAGTACTTC	once	TRBV5-1	TRBJ2-7	.
CASSAYEQANTEAFF	TGTGCCAGCAGCGCGTATGAGCAGGCGAACACTGAAGCTTTCTTT	.	TRBV6-5	TRBJ1-1	.
CASSASGQGTHEQYF	TGTGCCAGCAGCGCCTCTGGACAGGGGACCCACGAGCAGTACTTC	.	TRBV7-2	TRBJ2-7	TRBD1
CASSLVNRKQYF	TGTGCCAGCAGCTTAGTCAACAGAAAGCAGTACTTC	.	TRBV11-2	TRBJ2-7	.
CASSEYGDSSNEQFF	TGCGCCAGCAGTGAGTACGGGGACTCATCCAATGAGCAGTTCTTC	.	TRBV10-1	TRBJ2-1	.
CASSQTSGSYEQYF	TGTGCCAGCAGTCAGACTAGCGGGAGTTACGAGCAGTACTTC	.	TRBV6-6	TRBJ2-7	TRBD2